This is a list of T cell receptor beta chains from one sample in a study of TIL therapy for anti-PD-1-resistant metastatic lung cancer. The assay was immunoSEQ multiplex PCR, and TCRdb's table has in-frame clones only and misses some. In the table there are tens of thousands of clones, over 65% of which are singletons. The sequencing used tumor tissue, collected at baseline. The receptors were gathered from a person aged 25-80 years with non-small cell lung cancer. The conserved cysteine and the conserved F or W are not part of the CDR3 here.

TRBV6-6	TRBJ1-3	ASRGDPSGNTIY
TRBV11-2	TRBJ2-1	ASSLERAYNEQF
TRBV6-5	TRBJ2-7	ASSSLAGGYEQY
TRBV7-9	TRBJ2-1	ASSSSGSPKHEQF
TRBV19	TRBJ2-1	ASSKVRPRGEQF
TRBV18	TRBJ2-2	ASSLNPLARTNTGELF
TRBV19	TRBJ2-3	ASSNYAGSTDTQY
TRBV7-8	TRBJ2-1	ASSRDTYNEQF
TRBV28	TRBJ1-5	ASSFPTQGVRPQH
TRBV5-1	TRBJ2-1	ASSFQGYNEQF
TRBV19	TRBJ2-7	ASTSAVREEQY
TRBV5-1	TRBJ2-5	ASSLVGGGVETQY
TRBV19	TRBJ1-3	ASTVGPTHTIY
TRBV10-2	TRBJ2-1	ASSIAGKGEQF
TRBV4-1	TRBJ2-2	ASSQAQGANVGELF
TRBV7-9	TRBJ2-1	ASSSGLAGWNEQF
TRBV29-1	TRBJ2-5	SVDGGGGRVETQY
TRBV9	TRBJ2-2	ASSHPLQAANTGELF
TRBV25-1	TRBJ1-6	ASSRTGRNSPLH
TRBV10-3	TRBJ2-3	AISESTDTQY
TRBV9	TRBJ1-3	ASSSSQGNTIY
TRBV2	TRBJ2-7	ASSEAGVL
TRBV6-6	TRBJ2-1	ASSYSLKSSYNEQF
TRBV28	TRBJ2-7	ASIGGYEQY
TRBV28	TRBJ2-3	ASSFVTEKDTQY
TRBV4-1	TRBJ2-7	ASSQGQGGGGAYEQY
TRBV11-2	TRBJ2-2	ASSLVPGRLAGELF
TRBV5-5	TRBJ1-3	ASSLYRENTIY
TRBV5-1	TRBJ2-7	ASSLADGQVEQY
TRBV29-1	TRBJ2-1	SVLSRWEQF
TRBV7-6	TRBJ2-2	ASSLDQGAIGELF
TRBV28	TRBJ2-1	ASSEGGSENEQF
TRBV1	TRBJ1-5	TSSQEKGWQPQH
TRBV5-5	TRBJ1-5	ASSLNTDSNQPQH
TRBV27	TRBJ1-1	ASSHPGQGREAF
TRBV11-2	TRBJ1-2	ASSFNALLGYGYT
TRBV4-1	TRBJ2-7	ASSQETGDEQY
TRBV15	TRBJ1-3	ATSQGRLSGNTIY
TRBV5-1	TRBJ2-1	ASSTRNRIHYNEQF
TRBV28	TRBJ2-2	ASSSNGPQGGLNTGELF
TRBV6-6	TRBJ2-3	ASSYDYTDTQY
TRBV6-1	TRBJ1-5	ASSAYGNQPQH
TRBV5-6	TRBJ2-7	ASSPGAEGGVYEQY
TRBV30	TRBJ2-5	AWSVRGGLGETQY
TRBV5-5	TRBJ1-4	ASNLQGVDKLF
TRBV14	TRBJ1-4	ASSQVQGGHEKLF
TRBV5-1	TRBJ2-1	ASSLDRGLNEQF
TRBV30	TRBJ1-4	AWSPGPRGEKLF
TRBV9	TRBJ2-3	ASSVVGIGIDTQY
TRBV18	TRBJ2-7	ASSPDLSSYEQY
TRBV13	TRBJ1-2	ASSLGTGTGSYGYT
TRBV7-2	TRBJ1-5	ASSPTGPQPQH
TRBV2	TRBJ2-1	ASSEFTRGEQF
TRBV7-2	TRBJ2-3	ASSPSAVREY
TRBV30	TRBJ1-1	AWSLATEAF
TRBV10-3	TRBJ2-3	AISEGNRGVTDTQY
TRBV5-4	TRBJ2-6	ASSLGGTGLSGANVLT